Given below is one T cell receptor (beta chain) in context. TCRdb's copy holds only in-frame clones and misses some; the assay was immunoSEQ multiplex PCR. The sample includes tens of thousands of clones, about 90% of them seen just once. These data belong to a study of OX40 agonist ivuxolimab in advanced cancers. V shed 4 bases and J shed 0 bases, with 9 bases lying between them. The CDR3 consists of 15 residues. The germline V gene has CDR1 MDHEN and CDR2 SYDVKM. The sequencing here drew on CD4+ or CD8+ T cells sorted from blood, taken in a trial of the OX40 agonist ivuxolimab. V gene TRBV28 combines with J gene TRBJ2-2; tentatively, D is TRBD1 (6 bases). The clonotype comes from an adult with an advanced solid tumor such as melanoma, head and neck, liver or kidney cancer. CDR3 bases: TGTGCCAGCAGTTGGGCAGGGGCGAACACCGGGGAGCTGTTTTTT. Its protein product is CASSWAGANTGELFF.